The source of this TCR beta chain is a study of T cells in Graves' hyperthyroidism and ophthalmopathy. The germline V gene encodes CDR1 LGHDT and CDR2 YNNKEL (reference sequence). The length of the CDR3 is 16 residues. The V end was cut by 0 bases, the J end by 1 base, with 12 bases between. Amplification of TCR beta CDR3 regions was performed using RNA transcripts as template. The HTBI set primed first-round TCR CDR3 RT-PCR. TCRdb itself ran the multiplex PCR reads through MiXCR, one entry per CDR3 protein. Of hundreds of thousands of distinct CDR3 sequences in the sample, about 20% are singletons; the top ten hold around 60%. This clonotype was detected many times.

The chain carries TRBV3-1 and TRBJ1-1; maybe TRBD1 (5 bases). Sequencing was carried out using blood. This TCR was recovered from a man in his thirties or forties with Graves' ophthalmopathy. For the CDR3, the DNA is TGTGCCAGCAGCCAAGATACCCCAGGGTGGAACACTGAAGCTTTCTTT. Residues: CASSQDTPGWNTEAFF.